These T cell receptor beta chains were read from a single sample in a study of blood T cell repertoires in COVID-19. Clones were sequenced by immunoSEQ multiplex PCR, and TCRdb holds only the in-frame ones, with some missing. The top ten clones hold roughly 2.8% of a sample with 11,000 to 15,000 clones, around 89% of them seen once. The sequencing input was peripheral blood. Source of these receptors: a human donor in a cohort sampled during active COVID-19. CDR3s include the opening cysteine and the closing phenylalanine or tryptophan. The D gene is left open where the match is weak. The size entry is marked missing in some rows and otherwise reads once, few, many or a size class.

length	size	V	D	J	DNA	CDR3
14	-	TRBV6-6	TRBD2	TRBJ2-3	TGTGCCAGCAGCTTGACTAGCTTTACAGATACGCAGTATTTT	CASSLTSFTDTQYF
14	-	TRBV18	-	TRBJ1-6	TGTGCCAGCTCGCTAGGACAGTATAATTCACCCCTCCACTTT	CASSLGQYNSPLHF
12	-	TRBV28	-	TRBJ1-1	TGTGCCAGTTTACAGTCGGGGACTGAAGCTTTCTTT	CASLQSGTEAFF
16	-	TRBV5-4	TRBD1	TRBJ1-4	TGTGCCAGCAGCACAGGACCAGGGGGGACTAATGAAAAACTGTTTTTT	CASSTGPGGTNEKLFF
13	-	TRBV30	-	TRBJ1-1	TGTGCCTGGAGCCCGGGGGGGAACACTGAAGCTTTCTTT	CAWSPGGNTEAFF
16	few	TRBV7-9	-	TRBJ1-5	TGTGCCAGCAGCAACTACTTAGGGGTTAGCAATCAGCCCCAGCATTTT	CASSNYLGVSNQPQHF
14	once	TRBV5-5	-	TRBJ2-5	TGTGCCAGCAGCTTGGAGGGGGGGCGAGAGACCCAGTACTTC	CASSLEGGRETQYF
13	once	TRBV5-1	TRBD1	TRBJ2-7	TGCGCCAGCAGCTTCGACAGGGTGTACGAGCAGTACTTC	CASSFDRVYEQYF
15	-	TRBV7-3	TRBD2	TRBJ2-3	TGTGCCAGCAGCTTAGCGGGGGGAAGCACAGATACGCAGTATTTT	CASSLAGGSTDTQYF
14	-	TRBV29-1	TRBD1	TRBJ2-1	TGCAGCGTTGCCGACGGGACAGGCTACAATGAGCAGTTCTTC	CSVADGTGYNEQFF
12	few	TRBV30	-	TRBJ2-1	TGTGCCTGGAGTGTAACTGACAATGAGCAGTTCTTC	CAWSVTDNEQFF
14	-	TRBV10-2	TRBD2	TRBJ2-3	TGCGCCAGCAGTGTGGGACTAGGGCCAGATACGCAGTATTTT	CASSVGLGPDTQYF
12	once	TRBV28	-	TRBJ1-2	TGTGCCAGCAGTTCCCACCTTCAGGGCTACACCTTC	CASSSHLQGYTF
13	-	TRBV2	TRBD1	TRBJ1-1	TGTGCCACCCTCGGACAGGGGGCAACTGAAGCTTTCTTT	CATLGQGATEAFF
13	-	TRBV6-2/TRBV6-3	-	TRBJ1-4	TGTGCCAGCAGTTACCTCTTAAATGAAAAACTGTTTTTT	CASSYLLNEKLFF
14	-	TRBV30	-	TRBJ1-5	TGTGCCTGGAGTGGCCACAGTATGGGTCAGCCCCAGCATTTT	CAWSGHSMGQPQHF
15	-	TRBV5-4	-	TRBJ1-3	TGTGCCAGCAGCTTGGACAGGTCCTCTGGAAACACCATATATTTT	CASSLDRSSGNTIYF
15	-	TRBV6-2/TRBV6-3	TRBD1	TRBJ1-4	TGTGCCAGCAGTCGAACAGGGGGCAGTAATGAAAAACTGTTTTTT	CASSRTGGSNEKLFF
16	once	TRBV18	TRBD2	TRBJ2-1	TGTGCCAGCTCACGTAAAGGGGCGGCGGGAGACAATGAGCAGTTCTTC	CASSRKGAAGDNEQFF
14	-	TRBV7-7	-	TRBJ2-2	TGTGCCAGCAGCTTATCCAGGTTGACCGGGGAGCTGTTTTTT	CASSLSRLTGELFF
16	-	TRBV25-1	TRBD2	TRBJ2-1	TGTGCCAGCAGGGACCAACTAGCGGGAGGGTTTAATGAGCAGTTCTTC	CASRDQLAGGFNEQFF
15	-	TRBV4-3	TRBD2	TRBJ2-1	TGCGCCAGCAGCCGTTATAGCGGGAGTCATAATGAGCAGTTCTTC	CASSRYSGSHNEQFF
14	-	TRBV5-4	TRBD2	TRBJ2-1	TGTGCCAGCAGCTTCGGGACTACTATTAATGAGCAGTTCTTC	CASSFGTTINEQFF
15	-	TRBV10-2	-	TRBJ2-7	TGCGCCAGCAGTGGGTTTGGGCAGGGAAAGGACGAGCAGTACTTC	CASSGFGQGKDEQYF
16	few	TRBV29-1	TRBD2	TRBJ2-7	TGCAGCGTTGAAGGCGTGAGGGAAAGCGGGACCTACGAGCAGTACTTC	CSVEGVRESGTYEQYF
15	-	TRBV20-1	TRBD2	TRBJ2-5	TGCAGTGCTAGTCCCGCGGGGGACTCCTGGGAGACCCAGTACTTC	CSASPAGDSWETQYF
14	-	TRBV7-8	-	TRBJ1-4	TGTGCCAGCAGCGGACTTACAACTAATGAAAAACTGTTTTTT	CASSGLTTNEKLFF
14	few	TRBV7-9	-	TRBJ1-3	TGTGCCAGCAGCGTACAGAGCTCTGGAAACACCATATATTTT	CASSVQSSGNTIYF
17	-	TRBV28	-	TRBJ1-6	TGTGCCAGCAGTCCTTACCCACAGGGTACGGATAATTCACCCCTCCACTTT	CASSPYPQGTDNSPLHF
16	-	TRBV2	-	TRBJ2-3	TGTGCCAGCAGTGAAGATGCGGGGTCTAGCACAGATACGCAGTATTTT	CASSEDAGSSTDTQYF
16	-	TRBV11-3	-	TRBJ2-1	TGTGCCAGCAGCTTAGATGGTGGCGGGGCCTACAATGAGCAGTTCTTC	CASSLDGGGAYNEQFF
13	-	TRBV11-3	-	TRBJ1-1	TGTGCCAGCAGCTCGGACTCGGGGTCAGACGCTTTCTTT	CASSSDSGSDAFF
17	-	TRBV28	TRBD1	TRBJ2-1	TGTGCCAGCAGTACCTCCGGGACAGGGAATCAGCACAATGAGCAGTTCTTC	CASSTSGTGNQHNEQFF
16	-	TRBV1	-	TRBJ2-1	TGCACCAGCAGCCAAGATCATAGCGGGAGGGTCTATGAGCAGTTCTTC	CTSSQDHSGRVYEQFF
13	-	TRBV2	-	TRBJ1-2	TGTGCCAGCAGTGTGAACCGAGACTATGGCTACACCTTC	CASSVNRDYGYTF
13	-	TRBV19	-	TRBJ1-5	TGTGCCAGTAGTCCGGGACTACGACAGCCCCAGCATTTT	CASSPGLRQPQHF
20	-	TRBV4-1	TRBD1	TRBJ1-1	TGCGCCAGCAGCCAAGATGGGCCCGGGACAGGGGGCGCTGAGGACACTGAAGCTTTCTTT	CASSQDGPGTGGAEDTEAFF
19	-	TRBV2	TRBD2	TRBJ2-1	TGTGCCAGCAGTGAAGACCTAGTACTAGCGGCAAACTCCTACAATGAGCAGTTCTTC	CASSEDLVLAANSYNEQFF
12	-	TRBV6-6	-	TRBJ1-5	TGTGCCAGCAGGACAGGTCTCCAGCCCCAGCATTTT	CASRTGLQPQHF
15	-	TRBV9	-	TRBJ2-1	TGTGCCAGCAGCCCCACAGGGTATCCCTACAATGAGCAGTTCTTC	CASSPTGYPYNEQFF
15	-	TRBV5-1	-	TRBJ2-3	TGCGCCAGCAGCTTGGGTACGACAGGCACAGATACGCAGTATTTT	CASSLGTTGTDTQYF
15	-	TRBV2	TRBD2	TRBJ2-2	TGTGCCAGCAGTGCAGGACTAGCGAACACCGGGGAGCTGTTTTTT	CASSAGLANTGELFF
14	-	TRBV30	TRBD1	TRBJ1-4	TGTGCCTGGGCAGGGGGGCCACTAAATGAAAAACTGTTTTTT	CAWAGGPLNEKLFF
13	-	TRBV27	-	TRBJ2-7	TGTGCCAGCAGTCGTCCACAGGGAATCGGGCAGTACTTC	CASSRPQGIGQYF
15	-	TRBV6-5	TRBD1	TRBJ1-5	TGTGCCAGCAGTCCGCGGACAGGGGGCGTGGGGCCCCAGCATTTT	CASSPRTGGVGPQHF
15	-	TRBV6-5	TRBD1	TRBJ2-1	TGTGCCAGCACTATGACAGGGGCCGGATTTAATGAGCAGTTCTTC	CASTMTGAGFNEQFF
12	-	TRBV6-5	-	TRBJ2-5	TGTGCCAGCAGGGCCCTGGAGGAGACCCAGTACTTC	CASRALEETQYF
15	-	TRBV18	TRBD1	TRBJ2-3	TGTGCCAGCTCACCGGGACAGCAAAGGGTAGATACGCAGTATTTT	CASSPGQQRVDTQYF
15	-	TRBV28	TRBD1	TRBJ1-4	TGTGCCAGCAGTGTAACAGGGGCAACTAATGAAAAACTGTTTTTT	CASSVTGATNEKLFF
11	-	TRBV24-1	-	TRBJ2-7	TGTGCCACCAGTGATTTGGGGGCGCAGTACTTC	CATSDLGAQYF
12	-	TRBV19	-	TRBJ2-3	TGTGCCAGTAGTCTCAGCACAGATACGCAGTATTTT	CASSLSTDTQYF
16	-	TRBV4-3	TRBD1	TRBJ1-4	TGCGCCAGCAGCCAAGAGTATGGGACAGGGAATGAAAAACTGTTTTTT	CASSQEYGTGNEKLFF
14	-	TRBV6-5	TRBD1	TRBJ2-7	TGTGCCACCGCCGGGACAGAAAAAACCTACGAGCAGTACTTC	CATAGTEKTYEQYF
13	-	TRBV19	TRBD1	TRBJ1-2	TGTGCCAGTAGCGTCACAGGGGACTATGGCTACACCTTC	CASSVTGDYGYTF
12	-	TRBV29-1	-	TRBJ1-1	TGCAGCGTGAGAAGACTTGACACTGAAGCTTTCTTT	CSVRRLDTEAFF
13	few	TRBV6-5	TRBD1	TRBJ2-7	TGTGCCAGCAGACATTCGACAGGGCACGAGCAGTACTTC	CASRHSTGHEQYF